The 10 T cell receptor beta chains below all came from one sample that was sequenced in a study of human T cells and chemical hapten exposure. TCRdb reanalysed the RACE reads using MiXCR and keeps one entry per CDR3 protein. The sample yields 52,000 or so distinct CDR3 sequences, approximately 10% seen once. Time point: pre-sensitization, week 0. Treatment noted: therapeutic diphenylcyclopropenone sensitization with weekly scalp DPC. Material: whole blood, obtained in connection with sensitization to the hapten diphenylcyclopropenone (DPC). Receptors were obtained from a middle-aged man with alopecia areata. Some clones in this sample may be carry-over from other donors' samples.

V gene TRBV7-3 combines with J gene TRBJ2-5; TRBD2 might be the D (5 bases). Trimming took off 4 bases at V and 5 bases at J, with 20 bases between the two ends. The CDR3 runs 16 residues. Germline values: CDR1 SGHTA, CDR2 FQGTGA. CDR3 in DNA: TGTGCCAGCAGCTCGGACCGGGGAAACTTTGGGGAGACCCAGTACTTC. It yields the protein CASSSDRGNFGETQYF.

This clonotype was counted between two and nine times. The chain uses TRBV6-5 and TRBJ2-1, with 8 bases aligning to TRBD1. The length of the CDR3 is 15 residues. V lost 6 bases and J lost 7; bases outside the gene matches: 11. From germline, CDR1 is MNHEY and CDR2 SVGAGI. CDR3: CASSPDRDAGNEQFF. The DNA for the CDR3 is TGTGCCAGCAGCCCGGACAGGGACGCGGGGAATGAGCAGTTCTTC.

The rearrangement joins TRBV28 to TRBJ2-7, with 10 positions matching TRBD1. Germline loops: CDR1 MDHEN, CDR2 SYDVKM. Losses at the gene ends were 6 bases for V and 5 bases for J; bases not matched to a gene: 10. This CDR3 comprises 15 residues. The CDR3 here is CASRRWDRGNDEQYF. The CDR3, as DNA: TGTGCCAGCAGGCGGTGGGACAGGGGTAATGACGAGCAGTACTTC.

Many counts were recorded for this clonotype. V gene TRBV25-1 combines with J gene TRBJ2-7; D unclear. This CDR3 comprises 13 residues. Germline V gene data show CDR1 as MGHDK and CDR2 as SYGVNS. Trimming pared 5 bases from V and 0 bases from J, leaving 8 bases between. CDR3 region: CASSTLGSYEQYF. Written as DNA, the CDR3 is TGTGCCAGCAGTACCCTCGGCTCCTACGAGCAGTACTTC.

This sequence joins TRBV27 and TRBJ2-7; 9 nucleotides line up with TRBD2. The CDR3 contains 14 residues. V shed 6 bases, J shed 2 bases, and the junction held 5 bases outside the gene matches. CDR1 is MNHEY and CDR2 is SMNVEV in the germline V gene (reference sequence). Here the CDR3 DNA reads TGTGCCAGCAGCCACAGACTAGCGGCCTACGAGCAGTACTTC. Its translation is CASSHRLAAYEQYF.

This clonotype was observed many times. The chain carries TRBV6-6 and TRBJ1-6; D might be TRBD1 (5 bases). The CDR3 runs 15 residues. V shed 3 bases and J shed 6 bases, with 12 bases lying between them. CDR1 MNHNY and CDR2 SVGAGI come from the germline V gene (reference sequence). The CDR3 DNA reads TGTGCCAGCAGTTATTCGGGGACTGGTAATTCACCCCTCCACTTT. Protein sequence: CASSYSGTGNSPLHF.

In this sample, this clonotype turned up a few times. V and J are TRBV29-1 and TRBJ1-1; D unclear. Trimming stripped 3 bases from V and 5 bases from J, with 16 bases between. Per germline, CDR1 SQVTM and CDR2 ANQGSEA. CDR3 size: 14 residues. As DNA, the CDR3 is TGCAGCGTTGATTATGGAGTGATGAGGACTGAAGCTTTCTTT. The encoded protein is CSVDYGVMRTEAFF.

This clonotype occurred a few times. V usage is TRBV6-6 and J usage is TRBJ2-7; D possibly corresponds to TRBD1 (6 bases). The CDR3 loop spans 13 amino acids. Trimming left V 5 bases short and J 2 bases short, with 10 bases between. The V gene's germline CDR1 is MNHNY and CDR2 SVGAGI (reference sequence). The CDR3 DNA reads TGTGCCAGCAGTACACAGGGACCCTACGAGCAGTACTTC. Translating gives CASSTQGPYEQYF.

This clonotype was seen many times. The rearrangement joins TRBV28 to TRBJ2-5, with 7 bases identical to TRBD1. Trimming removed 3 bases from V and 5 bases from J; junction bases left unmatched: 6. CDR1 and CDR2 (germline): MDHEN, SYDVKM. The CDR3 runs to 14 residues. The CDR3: CASSFVDRAETQYF. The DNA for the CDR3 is TGTGCCAGCAGTTTTGTCGACAGGGCGGAGACCCAGTACTTC.

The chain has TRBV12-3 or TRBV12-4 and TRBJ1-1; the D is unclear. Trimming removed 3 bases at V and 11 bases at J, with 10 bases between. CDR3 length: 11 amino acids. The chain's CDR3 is CASSFGVGAFF. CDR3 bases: TGTGCCAGCAGTTTCGGGGTCGGGGCTTTCTTT.